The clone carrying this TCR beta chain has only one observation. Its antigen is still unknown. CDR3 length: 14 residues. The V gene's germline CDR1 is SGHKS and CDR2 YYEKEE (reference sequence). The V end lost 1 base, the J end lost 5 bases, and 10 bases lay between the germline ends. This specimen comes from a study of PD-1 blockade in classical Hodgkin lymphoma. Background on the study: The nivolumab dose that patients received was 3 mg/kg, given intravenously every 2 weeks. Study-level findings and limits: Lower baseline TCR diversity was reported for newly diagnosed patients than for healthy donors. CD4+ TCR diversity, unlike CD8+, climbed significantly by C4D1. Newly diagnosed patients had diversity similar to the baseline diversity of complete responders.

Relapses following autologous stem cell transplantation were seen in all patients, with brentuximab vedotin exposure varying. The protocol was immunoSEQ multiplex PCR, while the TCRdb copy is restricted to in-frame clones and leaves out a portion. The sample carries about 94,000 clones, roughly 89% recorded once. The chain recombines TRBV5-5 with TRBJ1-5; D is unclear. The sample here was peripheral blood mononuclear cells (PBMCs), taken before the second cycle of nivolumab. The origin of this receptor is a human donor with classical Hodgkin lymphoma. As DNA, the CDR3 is TGTGCCAGCAGCTTGTTCTTTCGGGATCAGCCCCAGCATTTT. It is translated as CASSLFFRDQPQHF.